These T cell receptor beta chains were read from a single sample in a study of blood T cell repertoires in COVID-19. Data came from immunoSEQ multiplex PCR; TCRdb stores just in-frame clones and leaves some out. Of 100,000 or so clones listed, 80% to 90% are singletons. Sequenced sample: PBMCs or T cells enriched from blood (not recorded which). These receptors were collected from a woman between 50 and 59 years old who had recovered from COVID-19. The CDR3 runs from the conserved cysteine through the conserved F or W. A D gene is named only where the DNA matches it firmly. Part of the rows lack a size; the others show once, few, many or a class for expanded clones.

v_gene	j_gene	abundance	d_gene	CDR3nt	CDR3aa
TRBV19	TRBJ1-3	-	TRBD1	TGTGCCAGTAGCTACTACCGGGACAGGGGAAACACCATATATTTT	CASSYYRDRGNTIYF
TRBV5-4	TRBJ2-4	-	TRBD1	TGTGCCAGCAGCCGGGACAGTCACATTCAGTACTTC	CASSRDSHIQYF
TRBV19	TRBJ1-5	-	-	TGTGCCAGTAGTATAGATCAGGAACAGCCCCAGCATTTT	CASSIDQEQPQHF
TRBV5-6	TRBJ1-1	-	TRBD1	TGTGCCAGCAGCTCGCACAGGGGTGGGACTGAAGCTTTCTTT	CASSSHRGGTEAFF
TRBV9	TRBJ2-7	-	TRBD2	TGTGCCAGCCGCCTAGTGACTAGCGGGGGTTACGAGCAGTACTTC	CASRLVTSGGYEQYF
TRBV12-3/TRBV12-4	TRBJ2-5	-	TRBD2	TGTGCCAGCACCTTTAGCGGGCGGGTGACCCAGTACTTC	CASTFSGRVTQYF
TRBV27	TRBJ1-2	-	-	TGTGCCAGCAGTTCGCAACCCACCTCGGCAGGGTCCCATGGCTACACCTTC	CASSSQPTSAGSHGYTF
TRBV4-1	TRBJ1-1	-	TRBD1	TGCGCCAGCACCCCGACAGGGGGCGCGGAAGCTTTCTTT	CASTPTGGAEAFF
TRBV29-1	TRBJ2-1	-	TRBD2	TGCAGCGTTGACGTATCGGGGGGACGCAATGAGCAGTTCTTC	CSVDVSGGRNEQFF
TRBV7-3	TRBJ1-4	-	-	TGTGCCAGCAGCTTAAACAGGAATGAAAAACTGTTTTTT	CASSLNRNEKLFF
TRBV18	TRBJ2-5	-	TRBD2	TGTGCCAGCTCACCACTAGCGGGTCACCAAGAGACCCAGTACTTC	CASSPLAGHQETQYF
TRBV2	TRBJ1-5	-	-	TGTGCCAGCAGTCTCGGAGGAGCGGGGAATCAGCCCCAGCATTTT	CASSLGGAGNQPQHF
TRBV29-1	TRBJ1-1	once	TRBD1	TGCAGCGGTGAGGGGGCCGGATACACTGAAGCTTTCTTT	CSGEGAGYTEAFF
TRBV20-1	TRBJ2-7	-	TRBD2	TGCAGTGCTAGTGCCGGACTAGTTGCCGAGCAGTACTTC	CSASAGLVAEQYF
TRBV27	TRBJ2-1	-	-	TGTGCCAGTCGTCTACGGTTAGGGGCCCATGAGCAGTTCTTC	CASRLRLGAHEQFF
TRBV9	TRBJ2-1	-	-	TGTGCCAGCAGCTCCACCGTCAGCTCCTACAATGAGCAGTTCTTC	CASSSTVSSYNEQFF
TRBV5-1	TRBJ2-1	-	TRBD2	TGCGCCAGCAGCCCGCTGACTAGCGGGTGGATGAATGAGCAGTTCTTC	CASSPLTSGWMNEQFF
TRBV5-1	TRBJ2-2	-	-	TGCGCCAGCAGCTATGGGGGGACCTCGAACACCGGGGAGCTGTTTTTT	CASSYGGTSNTGELFF
TRBV2	TRBJ2-2	-	-	TGTGCCAGTAAAGGGGGAATTGGTGGCACCGGGGAGCTGTTTTTT	CASKGGIGGTGELFF
TRBV6-5	TRBJ2-1	-	-	TGTGCCAGCAGTTACTCGAGGCAGCCTTCCTACAATGAGCAGTTCTTC	CASSYSRQPSYNEQFF
TRBV5-4	TRBJ1-2	-	-	TGTGCCAGCAGCTTGACAACAGGGAGCGGCTACACCTTC	CASSLTTGSGYTF
TRBV10-3	TRBJ2-5	-	-	TGTGCCATCAGGAGAAGTTTATTTGAAGAGACCCAGTACTTC	CAIRRSLFEETQYF
TRBV5-1	TRBJ2-5	once	-	TGCGCCAGCAGCTCTTGGACTAAGGAGACCCAGTACTTC	CASSSWTKETQYF
TRBV6-2/TRBV6-3	TRBJ2-1	-	TRBD2	TGTGCCAGCAGTTACCCCCCTCAGACTAGCGGTTACAATGAGCAGTTCTTC	CASSYPPQTSGYNEQFF
TRBV28	TRBJ2-2	-	-	TGTGCCAGCAGTTTTCTCTTAAATTACACCGGGGAGCTGTTTTTT	CASSFLLNYTGELFF
TRBV7-9	TRBJ2-7	few	TRBD2	TGTGCCAGCAGCCAGGGGCCGGGACTAGCCTACGAGCAGTACTTC	CASSQGPGLAYEQYF
TRBV9	TRBJ2-3	-	TRBD2	TGTGCCAGCAGCGTAGAAGCTAGCGGGGGGGCCGTAGATACGCAGTATTTT	CASSVEASGGAVDTQYF
TRBV3-1/TRBV3-2	TRBJ1-3	-	TRBD1	TGTGCCAGCAGTCGGCAAACAGGGGGCTCTGGAAACACCATATATTTT	CASSRQTGGSGNTIYF
TRBV7-9	TRBJ2-7	-	-	TGTGCCAGCAGCTTTTCCTTGAGGGAGAGCTCCTACGAGCAGTACTTC	CASSFSLRESSYEQYF
TRBV27	TRBJ2-7	-	-	TGTGCCAGCAGTTTATATCGAGATTACTACGAGCAGTACTTC	CASSLYRDYYEQYF
TRBV9	TRBJ2-6	-	-	TGTGCCAGCAGCGTAGTTCTGTCTGGGGCCAACGTCCTGACTTTC	CASSVVLSGANVLTF
TRBV10-1	TRBJ1-1	many	-	TGCGCCAGCAGTGTACAACCGAACACTGAAGCTTTCTTT	CASSVQPNTEAFF
TRBV9	TRBJ2-7	-	-	TGTGCCAGCAGCCCGAACCAGGGGCCCCCCGAGCAGTACTTC	CASSPNQGPPEQYF
TRBV28	TRBJ1-1	-	-	TGTGCCAGCAGTTTATTGGCCCCTGGGGGGTCGGACACTGAAGCTTTCTTT	CASSLLAPGGSDTEAFF
TRBV7-8	TRBJ1-2	few	TRBD1	TGTGCCAGCAGCTTAGCTGGGACAGGGGCCGGGGGCTACACCTTC	CASSLAGTGAGGYTF
TRBV9	TRBJ1-1	-	-	TGTGCCAGCAGCCCCCAGAGGGTTGGGCCTGAAGCTTTCTTT	CASSPQRVGPEAFF
TRBV2	TRBJ2-5	-	TRBD2	TGTGCCAGCACTCGGGGACTAGCGGGAGAGACCCAGTACTTC	CASTRGLAGETQYF
TRBV9	TRBJ2-2	-	TRBD2	TGTGCCAGCACCTCCCTCGGGGGGGTGGTGGGCACCGGGGAGCTGTTTTTT	CASTSLGGVVGTGELFF
TRBV13	TRBJ2-1	-	-	TGTGCCAGCAGCTCCCGACTGGCAAGCTCCTACAATGAGCAGTTCTTC	CASSSRLASSYNEQFF
TRBV19	TRBJ2-7	-	-	TGTGCCAGTAGCGCCCTGCCCGGGTCCAACGAGCAGTACTTC	CASSALPGSNEQYF